A selection of T cell receptor beta chains follows, all from one sample in a study of blood T cell repertoires in COVID-19. Method: immunoSEQ multiplex PCR; TCRdb's copy keeps in-frame clones and lacks some. The data show roughly 280,000 clones, 85% to 90% seen once. Material for sequencing was PBMCs or T cells enriched from blood (not recorded which). Every receptor here comes from a woman in her fifties or sixties who had recovered from COVID-19. CDR3s include the opening cysteine and the closing phenylalanine or tryptophan. D genes are given only for firm matches. Part of the rows lack a size; the others show once, few, many or a class for expanded clones.

TRBJ1-2 . TRBV11-2 once TGTGCCAGCAGCCAGGTGCAGGGTTTGGATGGCTACACCTTC CASSQVQGLDGYTF
TRBJ1-1 . TRBV24-1 . TGTGCCACCAGTGCCGCCGGGTTTTTTGGTAACACTGAAGCTTTCTTT CATSAAGFFGNTEAFF
TRBJ2-7 TRBD1 TRBV5-1 . TGCGCCAGCAGCTTGGTTTTGGACAGGGGTAACGAGCAGTACTTC CASSLVLDRGNEQYF
TRBJ2-7 . TRBV6-5 . TGTGCCAGCAGTTACCAGGGGCGCATTCCTGGAGAGCAGTACTTC CASSYQGRIPGEQYF
TRBJ2-1 . TRBV5-1 . TGCGCCAGCAGCTTGGATGGCACCAGCTCCTACAATGAGCAGTTCTTC CASSLDGTSSYNEQFF
TRBJ1-2 TRBD1 TRBV28 . TGTGCCAGCTCCTCGGGACAGAACTATGGCTACACCTTC CASSSGQNYGYTF
TRBJ2-7 TRBD2 TRBV30 . TGTGCTTTCAGCCAGGGAGGGTGGTGGCAGTACTTC CAFSQGGWWQYF
TRBJ2-1 TRBD2 TRBV28 . TGTGCCAGCAGTTCGGCCGGGACTAGCGGGAGTTATTATGAGCAGTTCTTC CASSSAGTSGSYYEQFF
TRBJ2-1 TRBD2 TRBV5-1 . TGCGCCAGCAGGGTTGGCGGGAGGGTGTACAATGAGCAGTTCTTC CASRVGGRVYNEQFF
TRBJ2-1 TRBD1 TRBV9 . TGTGCCAGCAGCGGATCAGGGGGTACGAACAATGAGCAGTTCTTC CASSGSGGTNNEQFF
TRBJ1-5 . TRBV3-1/TRBV3-2 few TGTGCCAGCAGCCAATTAGCCGGGGGCAATCAGCCCCAGCATTTT CASSQLAGGNQPQHF
TRBJ2-1 . TRBV7-2 . TGTGCCAGCAGCTTAGGCAATGGGAGGTACAATGAGCAGTTCTTC CASSLGNGRYNEQFF
TRBJ2-2 . TRBV7-2 . TGTGCCAGCAGCTTAATCGGCCCGGGCGGGGAGCTGTTTTTT CASSLIGPGGELFF
TRBJ2-1 TRBD2 TRBV6-1 . TGTGCCAGCAGTGAACGACTAGCGGGCTCCAGCTCCTACAATGAGCAGTTCTTC CASSERLAGSSSYNEQFF
TRBJ2-7 . TRBV4-1 . TGCGCCAGCAGCCAAGATTCGTCGTCGGAGCAGTACTTC CASSQDSSSEQYF
TRBJ2-3 TRBD1 TRBV3-1/TRBV3-2 . TGTGCCAGCAGCCAAGGGACAGGGGTCCTAGATACGCAGTATTTT CASSQGTGVLDTQYF
TRBJ1-1 TRBD1 TRBV7-6 . TGTGCCAGCAGCCCGCGACAGGGGATGAACACTGAAGCTTTCTTT CASSPRQGMNTEAFF
TRBJ1-3 TRBD1 TRBV10-3 . TGTGCCATCAGTGAGAGGGGGCTTGCTGGAAACACCATATATTTT CAISERGLAGNTIYF
TRBJ2-1 . TRBV27 . TGTGCCAGCAGTTTATACCCGAGCTCCTACAATGAGCAGTTCTTC CASSLYPSSYNEQFF
TRBJ2-7 TRBD1 TRBV27 . TGTGCCAGCAGAACCCGGGGACAGGGATACGAGCAGTACTTC CASRTRGQGYEQYF
TRBJ2-5 . TRBV5-4 . TGTGCCAGCCGTAAAGGGGGTGAGGGGGAGACCCAGTACTTC CASRKGGEGETQYF
TRBJ1-1 TRBD1 TRBV7-3 . TGTGCCAGCAGCTCCGGGACAGGGGGCATCACTGAAGCTTTCTTT CASSSGTGGITEAFF
TRBJ2-1 TRBD1 TRBV28 . TGTGCCAGCAGTACCCGGGACAGGGTTCATAATGAGCAGTTCTTC CASSTRDRVHNEQFF
TRBJ2-3 TRBD1 TRBV2 . TGTGCCAGCAGCGATCGGACAGGCGGAACAGATACGCAGTATTTT CASSDRTGGTDTQYF
TRBJ1-5 . TRBV27 . TGTGCCAGCAGTTTATCCTCTGATTCGGGGCCCCAGCATTTT CASSLSSDSGPQHF
TRBJ2-3 TRBD2 TRBV6-4 . TGTGCCAGCAGTCAACAACCGGGACTAGCGGGATCAGATACGCAGTATTTT CASSQQPGLAGSDTQYF
TRBJ1-6 TRBD1 TRBV28 . TGTGCCAGCGGACCGGGGGGACAGGGGAGATCACCCCTCCACTTT CASGPGGQGRSPLHF
TRBJ2-1 TRBD1 TRBV11-2 . TGTGCCAGCAGCTTAGATGGGACAGGGACCTACAATGAGCAGTTCTTC CASSLDGTGTYNEQFF
TRBJ2-7 . TRBV7-9 . TGTGCCAGCAGCTTTGACATCTCCTACGAGCAGTACTTC CASSFDISYEQYF
TRBJ1-6 TRBD1 TRBV6-2/TRBV6-3 . TGTGCCAGCAGTCGACAGGGGGTAGATTCACCCCTCCACTTT CASSRQGVDSPLHF
TRBJ2-3 . TRBV7-9 . TGTGCCAGCAGCTTACAGGGTAGCACAGATACGCAGTATTTT CASSLQGSTDTQYF
TRBJ2-7 . TRBV27 . TGTGCCAGCAGTCTCCGGGTTCCATCCTACGAGCAGTACTTC CASSLRVPSYEQYF
TRBJ2-5 . TRBV7-7 . TGTGCTAGCAGCTTAGGGGCGCAAAAGGCGGGGGAGACCCAGTACTTC CASSLGAQKAGETQYF
TRBJ2-7 . TRBV19 . TGTGCCAGTAGTCCCAGATACTCCTACGAGCAGTACTTC CASSPRYSYEQYF
TRBJ2-5 . TRBV5-8 . TGTGCCAGCAGCTTGGGGTGGAGAGAGACCCAGTACTTC CASSLGWRETQYF
TRBJ1-1 . TRBV7-9 . TGTGCCAGCAGCTTCGGGATGAACACTGAAGCTTTCTTT CASSFGMNTEAFF
TRBJ2-4 . TRBV28 . TGTGCCAGCAGCCCCAGGGGGGCGAAGAACATTCAGTACTTC CASSPRGAKNIQYF
TRBJ2-7 . TRBV12-3/TRBV12-4 . TGTGCCAGCAGTTTCCTAGAATACGAGCAGTACTTC CASSFLEYEQYF
TRBJ2-5 TRBD2 TRBV11-3 . TGTGCCAGCAGCTACCCATGGAGCGGGAGAGACGAGACCCAGTACTTC CASSYPWSGRDETQYF
TRBJ2-2 . TRBV4-2 . TGTGCCAGCAGCCAAGAATGGGGGGTTGCGAACACCGGGGAGCTGTTTTTT CASSQEWGVANTGELFF
TRBJ2-7 TRBD2 TRBV3-1/TRBV3-2 . TGTGCCAGCAGCCAAGCGGGACTAGCGGGAGGGAAGAACTCCTACGAGCAGTACTTC CASSQAGLAGGKNSYEQYF
TRBJ2-1 TRBD1 TRBV5-4 . TGTGCCAGCAGCTTCCCGGGACAGGGGGCTAAAAATGAGCAGTTCTTC CASSFPGQGAKNEQFF
TRBJ1-6 . TRBV7-3 . TGTGCCAGCAGCTTAGGACCCCGGGGGACCTATAATTCACCCCTCCACTTT CASSLGPRGTYNSPLHF
TRBJ2-1 TRBD1 TRBV28 once TGTGCCAGCAGCAATGCCGGGACAGCCTACAATGAGCAGTTCTTC CASSNAGTAYNEQFF
TRBJ1-2 TRBD1 TRBV3-1/TRBV3-2 once TGTGCCAGCAGCCAAGGGGCAGGGGGCGTCTCCTATGGCTACACCTTC CASSQGAGGVSYGYTF
TRBJ2-4 TRBD2 TRBV19 . TGTGCCAGTAGTGTGGGGGTGGGGACTAGCGGGAGGTTGGAGCTAGCCAAAAACATTCAGTACTTC CASSVGVGTSGRLELAKNIQYF
TRBJ2-7 TRBD2 TRBV30 . TGTGCCTCGAACAGAGAGCGGGAGACCAACTACGAGCAGTACTTC CASNRERETNYEQYF
TRBJ2-4 . TRBV6-2/TRBV6-3 . TGTGCCAGCAGTTACTCCCCCGGGGGTCGTGCCAAAAACATTCAGTACTTC CASSYSPGGRAKNIQYF
TRBJ2-2 . TRBV13 . TGTGCCAGCAGCTTACTACAGGCTTACCCCGGGGAGCTGTTTTTT CASSLLQAYPGELFF
TRBJ2-7 TRBD1 TRBV11-2 . TGTGCCAGCATTACAGGGGGCGCGGGGTCCTACGAGCAGTACTTC CASITGGAGSYEQYF
TRBJ2-1 TRBD2 TRBV10-1 . TGCGCCAGCAGTGAGCCTCAGTGGGGGGGTGAGCAGTTCTTC CASSEPQWGGEQFF
TRBJ2-3 . TRBV29-1 once TGCAGCGTTGGAGGGCCCTGGGGAAGCACAGATACGCAGTATTTT CSVGGPWGSTDTQYF
TRBJ1-5 . TRBV5-6 . TGTGCCAGCAGCTTACTTGGCAGGTCATGGCATTTT CASSLLGRSWHF